The T cell receptor (beta chain) described here comes from a study of blood T cells in healthy people across ages. In the case of this clonotype: What it binds is unknown.

Germline values: CDR1 MNHNY, CDR2 SVGAGI (reference sequence). CDR3 length: 12 residues. V dropped 5 bases and J dropped 13; count of bases not matched to a gene: 7. Each donor had about 10 milliliters of peripheral blood drawn. General study results and limits: Higher diversity, along with more naive CD4+ cells, distinguished long-lived donors from aged donors. Naive T cell percentage strongly correlated with TCR beta diversity. Per million T cells, TCR beta diversity dropped roughly linearly as age increased.

A sample-barcoded 5' primer and a J-beta primer mix were used in a second PCR of roughly 7 to 11 cycles. Using its own MiXCR run on the 5' RACE reads, TCRdb lists one record per CDR3 protein. The sample holds 630,000 or so distinct CDR3 sequences; about 30% are singletons and the top ten take around a sixth. This clonotype was sampled from a woman older than 75 in good health. This chain links TRBV6-6 with TRBJ2-4, with 8 bases fitting TRBD2. Sequenced: blood. The CDR3 coding sequence is TGTGCCAGCAGTCTTTATAGCGGGGAGCAGTACTTC. It specifies CASSLYSGEQYF.